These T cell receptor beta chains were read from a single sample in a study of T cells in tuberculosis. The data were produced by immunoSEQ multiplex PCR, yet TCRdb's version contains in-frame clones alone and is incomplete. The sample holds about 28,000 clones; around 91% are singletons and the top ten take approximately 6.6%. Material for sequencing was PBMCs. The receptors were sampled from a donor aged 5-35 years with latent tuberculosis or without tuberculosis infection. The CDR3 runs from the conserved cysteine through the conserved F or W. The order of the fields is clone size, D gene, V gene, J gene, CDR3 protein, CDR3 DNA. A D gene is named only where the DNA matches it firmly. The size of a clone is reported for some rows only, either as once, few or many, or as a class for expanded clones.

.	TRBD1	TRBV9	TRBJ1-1	CASSARSQGAGTEAFF	TGTGCCAGCAGCGCCAGATCTCAGGGGGCTGGGACTGAAGCTTTCTTT
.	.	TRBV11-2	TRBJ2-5	CASSLSGDRGETQYF	TGTGCCAGCAGCTTGTCAGGGGATAGGGGAGAGACCCAGTACTTC
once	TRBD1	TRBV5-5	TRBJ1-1	CASSRGQGRSEAFF	TGTGCCAGCAGCCGGGGACAGGGAAGGAGTGAAGCTTTCTTT
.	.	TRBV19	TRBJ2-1	CASSKISSSYNEQFF	TGTGCCAGTAGTAAGATTTCTAGCTCCTACAATGAGCAGTTCTTC
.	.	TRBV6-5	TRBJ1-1	CASIRSFDTEAFF	TGTGCCAGCATTAGGAGCTTCGACACTGAAGCTTTCTTT
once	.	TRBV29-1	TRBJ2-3	CSADTGSTDTQYF	TGCAGCGCAGACACAGGGTCGACAGATACGCAGTATTTT
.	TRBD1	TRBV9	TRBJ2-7	CASSPITGTGIYEQYF	TGTGCCAGCAGCCCGATAACTGGGACAGGGATATACGAGCAGTACTTC
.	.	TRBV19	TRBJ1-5	CASSIVAFWAGPENSNQPQHF	TGTGCCAGTAGTATAGTAGCCTTTTGGGCAGGGCCGGAGAATAGCAATCAGCCCCAGCATTTT
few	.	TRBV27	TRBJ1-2	CASSQRIGYGYTF	TGTGCCAGCAGCCAACGAATCGGCTATGGCTACACCTTC
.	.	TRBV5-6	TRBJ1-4	CASSFAPGSTNEKLFF	TGTGCCAGCAGCTTTGCTCCCGGGTCAACTAATGAAAAACTGTTTTTT